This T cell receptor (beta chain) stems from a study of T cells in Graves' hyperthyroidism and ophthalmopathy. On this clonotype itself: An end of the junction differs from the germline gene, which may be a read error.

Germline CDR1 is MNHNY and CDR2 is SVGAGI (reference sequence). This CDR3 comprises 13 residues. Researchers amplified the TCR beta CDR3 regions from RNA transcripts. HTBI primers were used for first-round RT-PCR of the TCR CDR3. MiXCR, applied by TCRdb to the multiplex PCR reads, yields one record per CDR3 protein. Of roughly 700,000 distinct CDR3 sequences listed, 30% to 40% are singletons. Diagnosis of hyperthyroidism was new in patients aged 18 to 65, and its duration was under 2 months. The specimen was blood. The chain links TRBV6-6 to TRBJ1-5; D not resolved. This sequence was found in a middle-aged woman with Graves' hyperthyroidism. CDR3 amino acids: CASSHTGNQPRHF. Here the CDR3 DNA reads TGTGCCAGCAGTCACACTGGCAATCAGCCCCGGCATTTT.